Below are 17 T cell receptor beta chains sequenced from a single sample in a study of identifying expanded T cells in peripheral blood. Method: immunoSEQ multiplex PCR; TCRdb's copy keeps in-frame clones and lacks some. Counted here are about 91,000 clones, approximately 91% occurring once; the ten biggest clones make up about 4.2%. The sample was blood. The receptors stem from a person aged 18 to 75 in good health.

The chain combines TRBV2 with TRBJ2-1; perhaps TRBD1 as D (6 bases). Trimming shortened V by 8 bases and J by 4 bases, and 15 bases separated the two germline ends. The CDR3 runs to 14 residues. CDR1 is SNHLY and CDR2 is FYNNEI in the germline V gene. CDR3 in DNA: TGTGCCAGCCTTCAGGACAGCGTTTACAATGAGCAGTTCTTC. Amino acid sequence: CASLQDSVYNEQFF.

This clone was detected once. V is TRBV30 and J is TRBJ1-6; D gene uncertain. Per germline, CDR1 GTSNPN and CDR2 SVGIG (reference sequence). CDR3 length: 15 amino acids. V lost 0 bases to trimming and J lost 9 bases, with 15 bases between them. CDR3 amino acids: CAWSVFRKATSPLHF. In DNA form, the CDR3 reads TGTGCCTGGAGTGTATTTCGTAAAGCGACTTCACCCCTCCACTTT.

This rearrangement joins TRBV2 to TRBJ2-1, with TRBD1 identical over 7 bases. CDR3 length: 15 residues. The V segment lost 2 bases and the J segment 8 bases; nucleotides outside the gene matches: 9. The germline gives CDR1 SNHLY, CDR2 FYNNEI. The DNA for the CDR3 is TGTGCCAGCAGTGAAACAGGGGCGTGGTTGGATGAGCAGTTCTTC. Translation: CASSETGAWLDEQFF.

This chain links TRBV27 with TRBJ2-7, with 9 nucleotides matching TRBD1. V shed 5 bases, J shed 2 bases, and the junction held 4 bases outside the gene matches. This CDR3 is built from 14 residues. CDR1 is MNHEY, CDR2 SMNVEV, per germline (reference sequence). CDR3 protein: CASSPDRGTYEQYF. The CDR3 nucleotides are TGTGCCAGCAGTCCGGACAGGGGAACCTACGAGCAGTACTTC.

The chain carries TRBV2 and TRBJ1-2; no reliable D call. The CDR3 covers 15 residues. Trimming took 2 bases from V and 2 from J, leaving 12 bases between them. Germline V CDR1 and CDR2: SNHLY, FYNNEI. In DNA, the CDR3 is TGTGCCAGCAGTGAATGGGAGGGTAGCAACTATGGCTACACCTTC. This codes for CASSEWEGSNYGYTF.

This sequence joins TRBV21-1 and TRBJ2-5; TRBD2, as called in the table, went unchecked against the DNA. TRBV21-1 is described as a pseudogene. The CDR3 is 17 residues long. In DNA form, the CDR3 reads TGTGCCAGCAGCAAAGGTGGAGGGGGGGGTAACCAAGAGACCCAGTACTTC. It yields the protein CASSKGGGGGNQETQYF.

This chain connects TRBV4-1 to TRBJ2-2; D remains ambiguous. Trimming shortened V by 4 bases and J by 6 bases, and 15 bases separated the two germline ends. Germline-derived CDR1 and CDR2 are MGHRA and YSYEKL. The CDR3 has 15 amino acids. CDR3 coding DNA: TGCGCCAGCAGCCCGAAACTATACGCCGCCGGGGAGCTGTTTTTT. This codes for CASSPKLYAAGELFF.

In this sample, this clone turned up a few times. This chain joins TRBV4-1 and TRBJ2-4, with 7 bases matching TRBD2. The trim removed 3 bases at V and 7 bases at J, leaving 6 bases unmatched. CDR3 size: 14 residues. Germline-derived CDR1 and CDR2 are MGHRA and YSYEKL. The CDR3 here is CASSHASGGNIQYF. In nucleotides, the CDR3 is TGCGCCAGCAGCCACGCTTCGGGGGGTAACATTCAGTACTTC.

This chain connects TRBV7-3 to TRBJ2-7; possible D gene TRBD1, 6 bases. CDR1 and CDR2 (germline): SGHTA, FQGTGA. Trimming stripped 2 bases from V and 0 bases from J, with 8 bases between. The CDR3 has 14 amino acids. The CDR3 sequence: CASSLDRYSYEQYF. The CDR3 region has the DNA TGTGCCAGCAGCTTAGACAGGTACTCCTACGAGCAGTACTTC.

The V gene is TRBV5-4, the J gene TRBJ1-5, with D hard to call. Trimming removed 2 bases at V and 1 base at J, with 13 bases between. CDR1 and CDR2 (germline): SGHNT, YYREEE (reference sequence). The CDR3 length is 16 residues. The CDR3 reads CASSFIGVGSNQPQHF. DNA for the CDR3: TGTGCCAGCAGCTTTATCGGGGTGGGGAGCAATCAGCCCCAGCATTTT.

The chain uses TRBV7-8 and TRBJ2-7, with 8 bases fitting TRBD1. Germline V CDR1 and CDR2: SGHVS, FQNEAQ. V gave up 2 bases and J gave up 2 bases; unmatched junction bases: 5. The CDR3 length is 15 residues. In DNA form, the CDR3 reads TGTGCCAGCAGCTTACGGACAGGGCCACCCTACGAGCAGTACTTC. It encodes CASSLRTGPPYEQYF.

Here the CDR3 DNA reads TGTGCCAGCAGTTTACCCCAGACAGGGCGCTCTGGAAACACCATATATTTT. Protein: CASSLPQTGRSGNTIYF. The chain uses TRBV7-8 and TRBJ1-3, with TRBD1 matching 7 bases. Unmatched junction bases numbered 11, after V lost 6 bases and J lost 0 bases. Germline CDR1 SGHVS, CDR2 FQNEAQ. CDR3 length: 17 residues.

The genes are TRBV19 and TRBJ2-3; D gene ambiguous. This CDR3 has 14 residues. V was pared by 5 bases and J by 0 bases, with 9 bases between. Germline-derived CDR1 and CDR2 are LNHDA and SQIVND (reference sequence). This CDR3 reads CASSPEDSTDTQYF. The CDR3 nucleotides are TGTGCCAGTAGTCCCGAGGATAGCACAGATACGCAGTATTTT.

This sequence joins TRBV2 and TRBJ1-3, with 7 bases aligning to TRBD1. Trimming at V came to 4 bases and at J to 3 bases, leaving 12 bases not matched to a gene. CDR1 is SNHLY, CDR2 FYNNEI, per germline. This CDR3 has 17 amino acids. For the CDR3, the DNA is TGTGCCAGCAGTGTCGTGGAGGGGGCGAACTATGGAAACACCATATATTTT. Amino acid sequence: CASSVVEGANYGNTIYF.

The V call is TRBV19, the J call TRBJ2-3; D is perhaps TRBD2 (7 bases). The CDR3 extends over 15 amino acids. Between the trimmed V and J ends, which lost 3 bases and 0 bases, there was a span of 10 bases. The germline gives CDR1 LNHDA, CDR2 SQIVND (reference sequence). DNA of the CDR3: TGTGCCAGTAGTATCGCGGGGGCTAGCACAGATACGCAGTATTTT. This translates into CASSIAGASTDTQYF.

This chain uses TRBV6-4 with TRBJ2-1; D may match TRBD1 or TRBD2 (5 bases each). V was trimmed by 5 bases and J by 1 base, leaving 15 bases between them. Germline V gene lookup returns CDR1 MRHNA and CDR2 SNTAGT. CDR3 length equals 16 residues. The CDR3 bases are TGTGCCAGCAGTCCCGCCGGGGCTGAATCCTACAATGAGCAGTTCTTC. Its protein is CASSPAGAESYNEQFF.

This clone was recorded once. The chain recombines TRBV28 with TRBJ1-4; no definite D call. The CDR3 spans 13 residues. Trimming removed 1 base at V and 3 bases at J, with 3 bases between. Germline loops: CDR1 MDHEN, CDR2 SYDVKM. The CDR3 nucleotides read TGTGCCAGCAGTTTATATTCTAATGAAAAACTGTTTTTT. It codes for CASSLYSNEKLFF.